This T cell receptor beta chain was profiled in a study of blood T cell repertoires in COVID-19. Study as a whole: Sites across the United States, Italy and Spain contributed samples from acute and convalescent COVID-19. Sources were T cells, B-cell-depleted T cells, or PBMCs; the material itself was cDNA or gDNA.

As originally analysed: Amplification of reference gene primers provided the estimated nucleated cell counts. Assay used: immunoSEQ multiplex PCR; TCRdb lists only in-frame clones, some missing. That table furnishes V, J and clone size, whereas the DNA furnished D and trimming. The top ten clones hold 35% to 40% of a sample with some 80,000 clones, about 73% of them seen once. In Seattle, patients joined the study during active infection and were tracked longitudinally. The CDR3 is 18 residues long. Germline CDR1 and CDR2: GTSNPN and SVGIG (reference sequence). Losses at the gene ends were 3 bases for V and 1 base for J; bases not matched to a gene: 9.

The TCR sequence derives from a man aged 55 to 69 with COVID-19, enrolled during active disease. Sequenced: peripheral blood. The chain has TRBV30 and TRBJ2-3; 14 bases align to TRBD2. The CDR3 is CAWRTRTSGRRGTDTQYF. The CDR3 DNA follows: TGTGCCTGGAGGACCCGGACTAGCGGGAGGCGGGGCACAGATACGCAGTATTTT.